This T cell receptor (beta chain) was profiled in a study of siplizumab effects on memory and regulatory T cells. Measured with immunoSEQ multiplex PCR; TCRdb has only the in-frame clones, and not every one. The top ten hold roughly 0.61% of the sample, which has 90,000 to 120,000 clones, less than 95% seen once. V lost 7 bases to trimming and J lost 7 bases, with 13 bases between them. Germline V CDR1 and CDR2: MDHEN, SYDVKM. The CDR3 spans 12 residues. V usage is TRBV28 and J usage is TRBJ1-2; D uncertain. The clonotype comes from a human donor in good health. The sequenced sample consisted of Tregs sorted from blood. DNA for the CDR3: TGTGCCAGCAATAGAGGAGGGCGTGGCTACACCTTC. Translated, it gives CASNRGGRGYTF.